Each of the 2 T cell receptor beta chains below was sequenced from the same sample in a study of blood T cells in healthy people across ages. A sample-barcoded 5' primer and a J-beta primer mix were used in a second PCR of roughly 6 to 11 cycles. MiXCR, run by TCRdb on the 5' RACE reads, gives a single entry per CDR3 protein. The sample lists fewer than 2,000,000 distinct CDR3 sequences; about 32% were seen once. Sequenced sample: blood. The source of these receptors is a woman aged 25 to 45 in good health.

This clonotype was recorded a few times. The V call is TRBV12-5, the J call TRBJ2-5, with D unresolved. Germline CDR1 LGHNT, CDR2 FRNRAP. With 2 bases removed from V and 4 bases from J, the gap between germline ends came to 8 bases. The CDR3 spans 13 residues. CDR3 in amino acids: CASGLSHRETQYF. In nucleotides, the CDR3 is TGTGCTAGTGGTTTGTCCCACCGAGAGACCCAGTACTTC.

A remark on this clonotype: The junction departs from the called germline gene at one end, perhaps through a read error. The V and J genes are TRBV7-6 and TRBJ2-5; 11 nucleotides line up with TRBD2. The CDR3 loop spans 19 amino acids. Looked up from germline, CDR1 is SGHVS and CDR2 is FNYEAQ. Here the CDR3 reads CAGSLVPVAGGLPQETQYF. CDR3 nucleotides: TGTGCCGGCAGCTTAGTCCCGGTAGCGGGAGGGCTTCCCCAAGAGACCCAGTACTTC.